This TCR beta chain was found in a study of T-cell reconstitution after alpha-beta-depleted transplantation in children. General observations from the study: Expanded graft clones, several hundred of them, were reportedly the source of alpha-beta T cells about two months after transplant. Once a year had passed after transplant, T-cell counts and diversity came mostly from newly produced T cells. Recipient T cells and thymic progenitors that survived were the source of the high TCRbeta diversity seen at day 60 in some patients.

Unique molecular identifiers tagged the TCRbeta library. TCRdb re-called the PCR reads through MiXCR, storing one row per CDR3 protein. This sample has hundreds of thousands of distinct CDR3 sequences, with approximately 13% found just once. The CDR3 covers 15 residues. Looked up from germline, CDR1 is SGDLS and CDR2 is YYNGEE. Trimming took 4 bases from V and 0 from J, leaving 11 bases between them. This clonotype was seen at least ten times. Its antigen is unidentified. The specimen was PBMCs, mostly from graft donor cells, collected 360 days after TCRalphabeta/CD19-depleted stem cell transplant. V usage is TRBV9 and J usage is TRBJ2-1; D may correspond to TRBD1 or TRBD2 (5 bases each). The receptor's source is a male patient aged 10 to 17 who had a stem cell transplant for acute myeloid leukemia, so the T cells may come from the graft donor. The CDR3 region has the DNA TGTGCCAGCAGCCCCGGGACCCGCTCCTACAATGAGCAGTTCTTC. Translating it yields CASSPGTRSYNEQFF. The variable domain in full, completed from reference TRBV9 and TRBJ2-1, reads DSGVTQTPKHLITATGQRVTLRCSPRSGDLSVYWYQQSLDQGLQFLIQYYNGEERAKGNILERFSAQQFPDLHSELNLSSLELGDSALYFCASSPGTRSYNEQFFGPGTRLTVL.